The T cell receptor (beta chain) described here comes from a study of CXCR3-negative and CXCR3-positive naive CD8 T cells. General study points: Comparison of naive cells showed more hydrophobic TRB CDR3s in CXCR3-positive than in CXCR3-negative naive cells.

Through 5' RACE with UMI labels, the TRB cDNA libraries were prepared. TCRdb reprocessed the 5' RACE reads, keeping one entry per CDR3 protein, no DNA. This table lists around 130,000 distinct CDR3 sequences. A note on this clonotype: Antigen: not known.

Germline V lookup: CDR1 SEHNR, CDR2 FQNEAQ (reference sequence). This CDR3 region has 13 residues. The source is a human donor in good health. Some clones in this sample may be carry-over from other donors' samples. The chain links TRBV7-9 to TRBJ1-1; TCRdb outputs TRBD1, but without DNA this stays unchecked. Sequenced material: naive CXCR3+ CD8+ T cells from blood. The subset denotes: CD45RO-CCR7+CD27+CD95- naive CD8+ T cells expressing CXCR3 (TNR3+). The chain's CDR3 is CATGTGLGEEAFF.